A selection of T cell receptor beta chains follows, all from one sample in a study of blood T cell repertoires in COVID-19. Clones were sequenced by immunoSEQ multiplex PCR, and TCRdb holds only the in-frame ones, with some missing. The sample gives 200,000 to 300,000 clones, 84% of which show up once; around 4% is in the top ten. Sequencing was done on a sample of peripheral blood. These TCRs come from a man aged 50 or older with acute or convalescent COVID-19. CDR3s include the opening cysteine and the closing phenylalanine or tryptophan. The D gene is left open where the match is weak. For some rows the clone size is stated as once, few or many, or as a class when expanded; others skip it.

j_gene: TRBJ2-7
v_gene: TRBV3-1/TRBV3-2
abundance: -
d_gene: -
CDR3nt: TGTGCCAGCAGCCAAGTCTACTCTGGGCGGGGTTCGGGAGAGCAGTACTTC
CDR3aa: CASSQVYSGRGSGEQYF

j_gene: TRBJ1-1
v_gene: TRBV3-1/TRBV3-2
abundance: -
d_gene: -
CDR3nt: TGTGCCAGCAGCCAAGGCAGGGGTATTGGGCGGAACACTGAAGCTTTCTTT
CDR3aa: CASSQGRGIGRNTEAFF

j_gene: TRBJ1-1
v_gene: TRBV6-1
abundance: -
d_gene: -
CDR3nt: TGTGCCAGCAGTGAAGGGGGGAGGGGAGGAACTGAAGCTTTCTTT
CDR3aa: CASSEGGRGGTEAFF

j_gene: TRBJ1-6
v_gene: TRBV19
abundance: -
d_gene: -
CDR3nt: TGTGCCAGTAGTATGAGTACGCCACCCCTCCACTTT
CDR3aa: CASSMSTPPLHF

j_gene: TRBJ1-2
v_gene: TRBV3-1/TRBV3-2
abundance: -
d_gene: -
CDR3nt: TGTGCCAGTTGCCCGACAGGAAAAAGCTATGGCTACACCTTC
CDR3aa: CASCPTGKSYGYTF

j_gene: TRBJ1-2
v_gene: TRBV11-1
abundance: -
d_gene: TRBD1
CDR3nt: TGTGCCAGCAGCTTCCAGGGGGCGTTTAACTATGGCTACACCTTC
CDR3aa: CASSFQGAFNYGYTF

j_gene: TRBJ1-3
v_gene: TRBV20-1
abundance: -
d_gene: -
CDR3nt: TGCAGTGCTAGTCCAACTTCTGGAAACACCATATATTTT
CDR3aa: CSASPTSGNTIYF

j_gene: TRBJ2-7
v_gene: TRBV5-6
abundance: -
d_gene: TRBD1
CDR3nt: TGTGCCAGCAGCCGAACAGGGGAAGGGTACTACGAGCAGTACTTC
CDR3aa: CASSRTGEGYYEQYF

j_gene: TRBJ2-5
v_gene: TRBV7-6
abundance: -
d_gene: -
CDR3nt: TGTGCCAGCAGCTTATACGGAGGGGGCCAGCCTGGTCAAGAGACCCAGTACTTC
CDR3aa: CASSLYGGGQPGQETQYF

j_gene: TRBJ2-1
v_gene: TRBV2
abundance: few
d_gene: TRBD1
CDR3nt: TGTGCCAGCAGTCCCTGGGGACAGGGTTACAATGAGCAGTTCTTC
CDR3aa: CASSPWGQGYNEQFF

j_gene: TRBJ1-2
v_gene: TRBV30
abundance: -
d_gene: -
CDR3nt: TGTGCCTGGAGTGCCGGGAGGTTGGGGGGCACCTTC
CDR3aa: CAWSAGRLGGTF

j_gene: TRBJ2-1
v_gene: TRBV5-1
abundance: -
d_gene: -
CDR3nt: TGCGCCAGCTCTCCTGGGAGAGAATCCTACAATGAGCAGTTCTTC
CDR3aa: CASSPGRESYNEQFF

j_gene: TRBJ2-7
v_gene: TRBV11-1
abundance: -
d_gene: -
CDR3nt: TGTGCCAGCAGCTCGCTTGGGGGCACGGCTTTAAGGCAGTACTTC
CDR3aa: CASSSLGGTALRQYF

j_gene: TRBJ1-2
v_gene: TRBV11-2
abundance: -
d_gene: TRBD1
CDR3nt: TGTGCCAGCAGCTTTGTTGATCGGGACAGGCAACTTTATGGCTACACCTTC
CDR3aa: CASSFVDRDRQLYGYTF

j_gene: TRBJ2-2
v_gene: TRBV5-1
abundance: -
d_gene: -
CDR3nt: TGCGCCAGCAGCTCCCGCGGGCAGCCCACCGGGGAGCTGTTTTTT
CDR3aa: CASSSRGQPTGELFF

j_gene: TRBJ2-7
v_gene: TRBV11-2
abundance: -
d_gene: TRBD2
CDR3nt: TGTGCCAGCAGCTTGGGGGGGGTCTACGAGCAGTACTTC
CDR3aa: CASSLGGVYEQYF

j_gene: TRBJ2-1
v_gene: TRBV15
abundance: -
d_gene: TRBD2
CDR3nt: TGTGCCACCAGCAGAGACTCGACTAGCGGATACAATGAGCAGTTCTTC
CDR3aa: CATSRDSTSGYNEQFF

j_gene: TRBJ2-7
v_gene: TRBV20-1
abundance: few
d_gene: -
CDR3nt: TGCAGTGCCCTCTCCGTATACGAGCAGTACTTC
CDR3aa: CSALSVYEQYF

j_gene: TRBJ1-6
v_gene: TRBV19
abundance: -
d_gene: -
CDR3nt: TGTGCCAGTAGTCTGCCTTCGGGACACTATAATTCACCCCTCCACTTT
CDR3aa: CASSLPSGHYNSPLHF

j_gene: TRBJ2-5
v_gene: TRBV19
abundance: few
d_gene: -
CDR3nt: TGTGCCAGTAGTGGGAGGACCCAAGAGACCCAGTACTTC
CDR3aa: CASSGRTQETQYF